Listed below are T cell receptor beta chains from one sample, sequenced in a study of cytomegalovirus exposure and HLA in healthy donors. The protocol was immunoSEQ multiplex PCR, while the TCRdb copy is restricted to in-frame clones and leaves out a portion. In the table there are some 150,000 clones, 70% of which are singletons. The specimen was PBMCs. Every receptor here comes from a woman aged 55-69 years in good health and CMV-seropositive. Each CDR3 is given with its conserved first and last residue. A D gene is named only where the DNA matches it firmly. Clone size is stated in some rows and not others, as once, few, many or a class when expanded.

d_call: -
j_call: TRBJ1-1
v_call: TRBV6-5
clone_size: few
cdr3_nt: TGTGCCAGCAAACGGGGGGAAGGGAACACTGAAGCTTTCTTT
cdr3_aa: CASKRGEGNTEAFF

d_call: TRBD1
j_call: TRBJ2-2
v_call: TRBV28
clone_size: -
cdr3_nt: TGTGCCAGCAGTTTGGGACAGGGGGACACCGGGGAGCTGTTTTTT
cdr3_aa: CASSLGQGDTGELFF

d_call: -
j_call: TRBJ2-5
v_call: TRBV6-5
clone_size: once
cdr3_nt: TGTGCCAGCAGTTACGGTGGAGGAGGGAAGACCCAGTACTTC
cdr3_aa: CASSYGGGGKTQYF

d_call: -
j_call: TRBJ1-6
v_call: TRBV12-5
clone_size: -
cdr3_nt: TGTGCTAGTGGTTTGGGAGGGGGTTCACCCCTCCACTTT
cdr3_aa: CASGLGGGSPLHF

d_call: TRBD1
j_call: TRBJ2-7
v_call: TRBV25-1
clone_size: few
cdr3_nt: TGTGCCACCAACGAGGGGGCACACCCTCCCTACGAGCAGTACTTC
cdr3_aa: CATNEGAHPPYEQYF

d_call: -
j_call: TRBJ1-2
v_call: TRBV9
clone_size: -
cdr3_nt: TGTGCCAGCAGCGCTGGCGCAGGGATCATCGGCTACACCTTC
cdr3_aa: CASSAGAGIIGYTF

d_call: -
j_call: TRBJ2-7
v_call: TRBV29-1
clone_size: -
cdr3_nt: TGCAGTGTTGCTATGGCCCAGGTATCCGAGCAGTACTTC
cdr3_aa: CSVAMAQVSEQYF

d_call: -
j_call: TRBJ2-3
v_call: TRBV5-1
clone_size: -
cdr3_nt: TGCGCCAGCAGCTTAGACGGGAGCAGTACAGATACGCAGTATTTT
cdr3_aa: CASSLDGSSTDTQYF

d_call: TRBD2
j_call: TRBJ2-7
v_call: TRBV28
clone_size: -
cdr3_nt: TGTGCCAGCAGTTTAGGGACTAGTCAAGTCAAGCAGTACTTC
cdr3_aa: CASSLGTSQVKQYF

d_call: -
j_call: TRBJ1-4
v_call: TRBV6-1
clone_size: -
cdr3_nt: TGTGCCAGCAGTGGGGGTGGGACTGCAACTAATGAAAAACTGTTTTTT
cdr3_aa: CASSGGGTATNEKLFF

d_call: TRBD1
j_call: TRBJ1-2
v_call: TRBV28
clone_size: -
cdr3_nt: TGTGCCAGCACGATTTCCGGGACAGGGGACTATGGCTACACCTTC
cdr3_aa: CASTISGTGDYGYTF

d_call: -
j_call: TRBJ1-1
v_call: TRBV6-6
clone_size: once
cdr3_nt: TGTGCCAGCAGTAGATCAGGTGAAACTGAAGCTTTCTTT
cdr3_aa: CASSRSGETEAFF

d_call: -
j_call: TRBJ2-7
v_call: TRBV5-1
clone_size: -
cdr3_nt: TGCGCCAGCAGCTACGGGGGATATTACGAGCAGTACTTC
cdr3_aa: CASSYGGYYEQYF

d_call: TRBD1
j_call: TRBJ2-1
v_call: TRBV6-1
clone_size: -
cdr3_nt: TGTGCCAGCAGTGCAGAGTACAGGGGTTCCTACAATGAGCAGTTCTTC
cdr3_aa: CASSAEYRGSYNEQFF

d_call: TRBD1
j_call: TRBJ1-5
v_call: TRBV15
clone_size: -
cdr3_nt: TGTGCCACCAGCAGTCGACGGACAGGGAATCAGCCCCAGCATTTT
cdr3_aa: CATSSRRTGNQPQHF

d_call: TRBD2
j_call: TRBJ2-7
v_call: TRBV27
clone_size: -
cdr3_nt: TGTGCCAGCAGTTCTAGCGGGAGTTTCGACGAGCAGTACTTC
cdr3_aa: CASSSSGSFDEQYF

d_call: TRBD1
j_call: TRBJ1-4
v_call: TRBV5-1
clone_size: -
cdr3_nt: TGCGCCAGCAGCTTGGGACAGGGGGAAGGTAGAAATGAAAAACTGTTTTTT
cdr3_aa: CASSLGQGEGRNEKLFF

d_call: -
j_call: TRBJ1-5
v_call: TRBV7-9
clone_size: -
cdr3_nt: TGTGCCAGCAGCTTAGGTCTAGAGCCCCAGCATTTT
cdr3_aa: CASSLGLEPQHF

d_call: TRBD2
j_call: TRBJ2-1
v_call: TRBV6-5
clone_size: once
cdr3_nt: TGTGCCAGCAGTTCCCCCGGGACTAACAATGAGCAGTTCTTC
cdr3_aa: CASSSPGTNNEQFF

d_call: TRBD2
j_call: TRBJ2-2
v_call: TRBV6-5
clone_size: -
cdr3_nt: TGTGCCAGCCCTGGGAGGGCCTGGTGCACCGGGGAGCTGTTTTTT
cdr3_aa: CASPGRAWCTGELFF